One and the same sample provided the 18 T cell receptor beta chains below, sequenced in a study of shared clonotypes between healthy human individuals. Measured with immunoSEQ multiplex PCR; TCRdb has only the in-frame clones, and not every one. Found here are 2.3 million or so clones, approximately 93% of them singletons; the top ten hold about 0.37%. Sequenced input: naive CD4+ T cells from PBMCs. The subset was: CD45RA+ positively selected. The origin of the receptors is a man between 18 and 35 years old in good health. Some clones in this sample may be carry-over from other donors' samples.

CDR3 in DNA: TGCGCCAGCAAGGACCTGCCGGGGGGATACGAGCAGTACTTC. This sequence encodes CASKDLPGGYEQYF. V is TRBV5-1 and J is TRBJ2-7, with 7 positions matching TRBD2. There are 14 residues in the CDR3. Germline loops: CDR1 SGHRS, CDR2 YFSETQ. The V and J ends lost 6 bases and 4 bases, in that order; junction bases with no gene match: 10.

The chain employs TRBV5-1 and TRBJ2-7, with TRBD2 matching over 7 bases. V trimming: 4 bases; J trimming: 3 bases; junction bases outside the gene matches: 13. CDR1 and CDR2 from the germline V gene are SGHRS and YFSETQ. The CDR3 contains 16 residues. DNA for the CDR3: TGCGCCAGCAGCGGAGGGAGCGGGACGGGGAACTACGAGCAGTACTTC. This gives the protein CASSGGSGTGNYEQYF.

This chain links TRBV6-1 with TRBJ2-3; TRBD1 matches at 7 bases. With 6 bases clipped from V and 0 bases from J, the junction kept 3 bases outside the gene matches. CDR1 and CDR2 (germline): MNHNS, SASEGT. CDR3 length: 14 amino acids. The CDR3 coding sequence is TGTGCCAGCAGCTGGGACAGAAGCACAGATACGCAGTATTTT. Protein sequence: CASSWDRSTDTQYF.

In the case of this clone: The sample carries other DNA sequences with the same CDR3. CDR3 region: CASSFRRNYGYTF. In DNA, the CDR3 is TGTGCCAGCAGTTTCCGACGCAACTATGGCTACACCTTC. The rearrangement uses TRBV28 and TRBJ1-2; no firm D call. The CDR3 is made up of 13 amino acids. Trimming cost V 3 bases and J 2 bases, with 7 bases left between them. The germline V gene has CDR1 MDHEN and CDR2 SYDVKM.

The V call is TRBV25-1, the J call TRBJ1-4, with D tentatively TRBD1 (5 bases). Trimming took off 5 bases at V and 8 bases at J, with 6 bases between the two ends. The germline gives CDR1 MGHDK, CDR2 SYGVNS. This CDR3 has 11 residues. The CDR3 DNA reads TGTGCCAGCAGTAACAGGGAAAAACTGTTTTTT. As protein: CASSNREKLFF.

J is TRBJ2-7 and V is TRBV18; D is possibly TRBD1 (5 bases). Germline CDR1 reads KGHSH; CDR2 reads LQKENI. V dropped 2 bases and J dropped 2 bases, with 10 bases sitting between them. This CDR3 comprises 14 residues. CDR3 residues: CASSPKQETYEQYF. CDR3 coding DNA: TGTGCCAGCTCACCAAAACAGGAGACCTACGAGCAGTACTTC.

The rearrangement uses TRBV5-1 and TRBJ2-6, with 10 bases matching TRBD1. Germline V gives CDR1 SGHRS, CDR2 YFSETQ. V shed 0 bases and J 18 bases; nucleotides not matched to a gene: 9. The CDR3 has 14 residues. The CDR3 nucleotides are TGCGCCAGCAGCTTGGGACAGGGGGCCGGATCCCGGACTTTC. Amino acids: CASSLGQGAGSRTF.

V usage is TRBV30 and J usage is TRBJ1-2; no clear D. Germline CDR1 and CDR2: GTSNPN and SVGIG (reference sequence). With 2 bases removed from V and 2 bases from J, the gap between germline ends came to 18 bases. The CDR3 extends over 16 amino acids. The CDR3 region is CAWSPRLVSKNYGYTF. The CDR3 DNA reads as TGTGCCTGGAGTCCCCGTCTGGTTTCAAAAAACTATGGCTACACCTTC.

The chain has TRBV30 and TRBJ1-2, with D possibly being TRBD1 (5 bases). The CDR3 has 13 residues. Germline loops: CDR1 GTSNPN, CDR2 SVGIG (reference sequence). V was cut by 3 bases and J by 6 bases, with 14 bases left in between. This CDR3 reads CAWRRQGMNGYTF. CDR3 coding DNA: TGTGCCTGGAGGCGGCAGGGAATGAATGGCTACACCTTC. Variable domain in full (rest from reference TRBV30 and TRBJ1-2): SQTIHQWPATLVQPVGSPLSLECTVEGTSNPNLYWYRQAAGRGLQLLFYSVGIGQISSEVPQNLSASRPQDRQFILSSKKLLLSDSGFYLCAWRRQGMNGYTFGSGTRLTVV.

The V and J genes are TRBV19 and TRBJ2-4, with D perhaps matching TRBD2 (6 bases). Trimming removed 3 bases at V and 6 bases at J, with 9 bases between. The V gene's germline CDR1 is LNHDA and CDR2 SQIVND (reference sequence). The length of the CDR3 is 13 residues. CDR3 DNA sequence: TGTGCCAGTAGTATGGTTAGCGGAAACATTCAGTACTTC. Translation gives CASSMVSGNIQYF. The full variable domain, with the rest looked up from reference TRBV19 and TRBJ2-4, is DGGITQSPKYLFRKEGQNVTLSCEQNLNHDAMYWYRQDPGQGLRLIYYSQIVNDFQKGDIAEGYSVSREKKESFPLTVTSAQKNPTAFYLCASSMVSGNIQYFGAGTRLSVL.

The genes are TRBV6-1 and TRBJ2-4; TRBD2 matches at 9 bases. The length of the CDR3 is 13 residues. CDR1 is MNHNS, CDR2 SASEGT, per germline. V was pared by 8 bases and J by 7 bases, with 6 bases of the junction left unmatched. The CDR3 coding sequence is TGTGCCAGCCCAAGTACTAGCGGGAACATTCAGTACTTC. This codes for CASPSTSGNIQYF.

The chain combines TRBV21-1 with TRBJ1-5. TRBV21-1 is noted as a pseudogene. This CDR3 is 14 amino acids long. The CDR3 loop is CASSKERRNQPQHF. The CDR3 DNA sequence: TGTGCCAGCAGCAAAGAAAGGAGGAATCAGCCCCAGCATTTT.

The rearrangement uses TRBV5-1 and TRBJ2-3; D gene unclear. Germline V lookup: CDR1 SGHRS, CDR2 YFSETQ. V lost 1 base and J 6 bases, leaving 12 bases between the germline ends. The CDR3 covers 14 residues. CDR3 sequence (DNA): TGCGCCAGCAGCTTGTCGCTCTTAAGGGATACGCAGTATTTT. This encodes CASSLSLLRDTQYF.

The chain combines TRBV25-1 with TRBJ2-7, with 7 bases matching TRBD1. The CDR3 consists of 14 residues. Germline V CDR1 and CDR2: MGHDK, SYGVNS. Trimming removed 5 bases from V and 1 base from J; junction bases left unmatched: 5. The CDR3 spells CASSLGTASYEQYF. The CDR3 nucleotides are TGTGCCAGCAGTCTCGGGACAGCTTCCTACGAGCAGTACTTC.

V usage is TRBV5-6 and J usage is TRBJ2-7; no definite D call. The germline V gene has CDR1 SGHDT and CDR2 YYEEEE. Trimming took off 1 base at V and 3 bases at J, with 14 bases between the two ends. The CDR3 is 15 amino acids. DNA for the CDR3: TGTGCCAGCAGCTTGTGGTTTGCAGATCTCTACGAGCAGTACTTC. It yields the protein CASSLWFADLYEQYF.

The V call is TRBV7-2, the J call TRBJ2-7; TRBD1 matches 9 bases. Germline CDR1 is SGHTA and CDR2 is FQGNSA. The CDR3 has 16 residues. The V segment lost 3 bases and the J segment 1 base; nucleotides outside the gene matches: 7. The CDR3, as DNA: TGTGCCAGCAGCTTCCGGGGACAGGGATATTCCTACGAGCAGTACTTC. Protein sequence: CASSFRGQGYSYEQYF.

CDR3 amino acids: CASSYRSTRGGEQYF. The CDR3 DNA reads as TGTGCCAGCAGTTACCGGTCGACCCGAGGGGGCGAGCAGTACTTC. V usage is TRBV6-5 and J usage is TRBJ2-7; D might be TRBD1 (6 bases). There are 15 residues in the CDR3. Germline V gives CDR1 MNHEY, CDR2 SVGAGI. Between the trimmed V and J ends, which lost 2 bases and 6 bases, there was a span of 17 bases.

Regarding this clone: Compared with germline, one end of the junction differs, possibly owing to a read error. This sequence joins TRBV11-2 and TRBJ2-1, with 8 bases that match TRBD1. The germline gives CDR1 SGHAT, CDR2 FQNNGV. This CDR3 contains 16 residues. CDR3 coding DNA: TGTGCCAGCGGCTTACAGGGGGGACGATCCTACAATGAGCAGTTCTTC. Translated: CASGLQGGRSYNEQFF.